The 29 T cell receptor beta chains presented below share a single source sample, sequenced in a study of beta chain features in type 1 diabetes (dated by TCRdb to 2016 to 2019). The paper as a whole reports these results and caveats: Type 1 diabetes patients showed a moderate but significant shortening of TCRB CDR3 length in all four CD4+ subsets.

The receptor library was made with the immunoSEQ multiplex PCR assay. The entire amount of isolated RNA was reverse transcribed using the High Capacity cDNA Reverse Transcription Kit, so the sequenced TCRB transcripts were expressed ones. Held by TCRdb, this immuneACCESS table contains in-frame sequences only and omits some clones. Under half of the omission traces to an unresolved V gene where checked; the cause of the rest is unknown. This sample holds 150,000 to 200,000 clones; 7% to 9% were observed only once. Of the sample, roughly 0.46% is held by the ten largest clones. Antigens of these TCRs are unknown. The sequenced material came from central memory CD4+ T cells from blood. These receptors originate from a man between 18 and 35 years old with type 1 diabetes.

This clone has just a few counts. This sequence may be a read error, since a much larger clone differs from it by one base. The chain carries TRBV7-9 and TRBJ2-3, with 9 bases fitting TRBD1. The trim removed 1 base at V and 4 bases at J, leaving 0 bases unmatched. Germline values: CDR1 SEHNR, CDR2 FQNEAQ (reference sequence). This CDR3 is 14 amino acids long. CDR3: CASSLGQGADTQYF. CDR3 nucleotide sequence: TGTGCCAGCAGCTTAGGACAGGGGGCAGATACGCAGTATTTT.

CDR3 DNA sequence: TGTGCCAGCAGTAAACAGGGGAGAGACACTGAAGCTTTCTTT. Translated, it gives CASSKQGRDTEAFF. This chain links TRBV6-5 with TRBJ1-1; 7 bases are a match to TRBD1. Trimming took 5 bases from V and 3 from J; bases not matched to a gene: 6. The CDR3 length is 14 residues. The germline CDR1 and CDR2 sequences are MNHEY and SVGAGI.

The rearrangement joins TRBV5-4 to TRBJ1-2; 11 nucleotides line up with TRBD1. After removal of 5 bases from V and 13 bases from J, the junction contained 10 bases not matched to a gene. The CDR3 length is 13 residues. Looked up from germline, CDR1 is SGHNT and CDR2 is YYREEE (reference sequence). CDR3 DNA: TGTGCCAGCAGATCCGGACAGGGGGCGGGGGGCACCTTC. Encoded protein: CASRSGQGAGGTF.

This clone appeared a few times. CDR3 protein: CASSPLLAGGTSSYNEQFF. CDR3 in DNA: TGTGCCAGCAGCCCCCTACTAGCGGGAGGGACTAGCTCCTACAATGAGCAGTTCTTC. The J gene is TRBJ2-1, the V gene TRBV7-9; 13 bases line up with TRBD2. Germline CDR1 is SEHNR and CDR2 is FQNEAQ (reference sequence). CDR3 length equals 19 residues. Trimming removed 5 bases from V and 0 bases from J; junction bases left unmatched: 10.

CDR3 loop: CASSLIQFPYEQYF. The CDR3 region has the DNA TGCGCCAGCAGCTTGATACAGTTCCCCTACGAGCAGTACTTC. The rearrangement links TRBV5-1 to TRBJ2-7; no definite D call. CDR3 length: 14 residues. The germline V and J ends were trimmed by 1 base and 2 bases, with 10 bases remaining between them. Germline loops: CDR1 SGHRS, CDR2 YFSETQ.

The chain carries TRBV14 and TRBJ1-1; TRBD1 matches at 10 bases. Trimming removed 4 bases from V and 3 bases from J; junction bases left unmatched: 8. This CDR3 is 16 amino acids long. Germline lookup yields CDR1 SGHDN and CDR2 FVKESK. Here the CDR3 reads CASSLDRGRRDTEAFF. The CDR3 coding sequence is TGTGCCAGCAGCCTCGACAGGGGGCGAAGAGACACTGAAGCTTTCTTT.

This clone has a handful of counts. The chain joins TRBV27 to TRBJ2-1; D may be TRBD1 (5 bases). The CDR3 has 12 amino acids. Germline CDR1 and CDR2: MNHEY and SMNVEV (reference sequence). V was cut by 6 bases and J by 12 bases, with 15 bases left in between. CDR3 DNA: TGTGCCAGCAGCCGCGACAGCGAATGGCAGTTCTTC. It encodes CASSRDSEWQFF.

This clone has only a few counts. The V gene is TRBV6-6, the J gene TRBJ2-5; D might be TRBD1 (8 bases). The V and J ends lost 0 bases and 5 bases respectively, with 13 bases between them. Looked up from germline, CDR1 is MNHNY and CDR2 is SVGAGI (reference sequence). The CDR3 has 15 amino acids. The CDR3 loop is CASSYSDRGGETQYF. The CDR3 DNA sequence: TGTGCCAGCAGTTACTCTGACAGGGGAGGGGAGACCCAGTACTTC.

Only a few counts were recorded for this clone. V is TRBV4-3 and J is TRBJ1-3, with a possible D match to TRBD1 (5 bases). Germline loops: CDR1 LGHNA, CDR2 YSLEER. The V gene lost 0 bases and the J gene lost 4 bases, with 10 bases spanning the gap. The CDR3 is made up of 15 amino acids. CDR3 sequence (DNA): TGCGCCAGCAGCCAAGATCAAGGGGCCGGAAACACCATATATTTT. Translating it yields CASSQDQGAGNTIYF.

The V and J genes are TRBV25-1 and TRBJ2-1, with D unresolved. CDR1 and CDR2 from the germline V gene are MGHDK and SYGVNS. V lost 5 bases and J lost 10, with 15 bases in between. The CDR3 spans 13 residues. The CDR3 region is CASSPRRSEEQFF. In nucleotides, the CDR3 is TGTGCCAGCAGTCCACGGAGATCAGAAGAGCAGTTCTTC.

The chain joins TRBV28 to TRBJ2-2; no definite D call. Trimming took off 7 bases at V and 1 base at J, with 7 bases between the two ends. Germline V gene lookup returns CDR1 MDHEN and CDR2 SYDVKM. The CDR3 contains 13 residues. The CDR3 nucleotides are TGTGCCAGCAAGCAACTGAACACCGGGGAGCTGTTTTTT. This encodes CASKQLNTGELFF. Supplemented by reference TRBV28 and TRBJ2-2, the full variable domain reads DVKVTQSSRYLVKRTGEKVFLECVQDMDHENMFWYRQDPGLGLRLIYFSYDVKMKEKGDIPEGYSVSREKKERFSLILESASTNQTSMYLCASKQLNTGELFFGEGSRLTVL.

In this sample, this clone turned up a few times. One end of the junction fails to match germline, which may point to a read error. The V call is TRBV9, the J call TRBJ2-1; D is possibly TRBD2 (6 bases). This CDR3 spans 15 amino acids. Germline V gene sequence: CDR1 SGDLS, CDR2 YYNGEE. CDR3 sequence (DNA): TGTGCCAGCAGCGTCGGGGGACTCCCTTACAGTGAGCAGTTCTTC. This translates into CASSVGGLPYSEQFF.

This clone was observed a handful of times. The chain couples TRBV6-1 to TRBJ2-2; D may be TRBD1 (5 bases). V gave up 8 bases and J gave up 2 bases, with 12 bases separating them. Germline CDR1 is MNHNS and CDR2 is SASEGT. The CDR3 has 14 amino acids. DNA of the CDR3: TGTGCCAGCCCACAGGTGACCAACACCGGGGAGCTGTTTTTT. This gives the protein CASPQVTNTGELFF.

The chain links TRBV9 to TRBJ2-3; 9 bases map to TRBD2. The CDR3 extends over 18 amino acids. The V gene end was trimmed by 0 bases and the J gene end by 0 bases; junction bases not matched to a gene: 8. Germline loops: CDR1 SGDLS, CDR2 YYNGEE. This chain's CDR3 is CASSVGSSGVPSTDTQYF. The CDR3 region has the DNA TGTGCCAGCAGCGTAGGGTCTAGCGGGGTTCCTAGCACAGATACGCAGTATTTT. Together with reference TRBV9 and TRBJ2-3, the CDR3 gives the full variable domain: DSGVTQTPKHLITATGQRVTLRCSPRSGDLSVYWYQQSLDQGLQFLIQYYNGEERAKGNILERFSAQQFPDLHSELNLSSLELGDSALYFCASSVGSSGVPSTDTQYFGPGTRLTVL.

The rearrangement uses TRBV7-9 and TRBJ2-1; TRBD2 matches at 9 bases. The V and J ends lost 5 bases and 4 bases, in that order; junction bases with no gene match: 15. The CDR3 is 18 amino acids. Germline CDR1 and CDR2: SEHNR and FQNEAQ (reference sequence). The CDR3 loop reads CASSDPPVAAGGYNEQFF. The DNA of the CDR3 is TGTGCCAGCAGCGACCCACCTGTGGCAGCGGGGGGATACAATGAGCAGTTCTTC. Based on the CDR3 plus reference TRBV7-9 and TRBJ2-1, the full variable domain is DTGVSQNPRHKITKRGQNVTFRCDPISEHNRLYWYRQTLGQGPEFLTYFQNEAQLEKSRLLSDRFSAERPKGSFSTLEIQRTEQGDSAMYLCASSDPPVAAGGYNEQFFGPGTRLTVL.

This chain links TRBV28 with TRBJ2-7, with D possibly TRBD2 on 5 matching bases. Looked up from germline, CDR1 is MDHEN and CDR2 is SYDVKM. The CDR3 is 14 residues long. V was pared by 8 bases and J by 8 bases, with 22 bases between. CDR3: CASVLNSGKGKQYF. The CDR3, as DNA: TGTGCCAGCGTTTTAAACAGCGGCAAAGGGAAGCAGTACTTC.

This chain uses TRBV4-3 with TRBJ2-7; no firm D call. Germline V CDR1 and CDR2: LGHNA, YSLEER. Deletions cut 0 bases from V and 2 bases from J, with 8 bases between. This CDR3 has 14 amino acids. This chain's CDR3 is CASSQDAVTYEQYF. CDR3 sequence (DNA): TGCGCCAGCAGCCAAGATGCAGTAACCTACGAGCAGTACTTC.

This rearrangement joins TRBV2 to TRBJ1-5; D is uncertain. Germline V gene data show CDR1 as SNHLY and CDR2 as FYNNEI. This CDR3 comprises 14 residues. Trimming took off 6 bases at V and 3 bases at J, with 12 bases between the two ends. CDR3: CASSPPRDNQPQHF. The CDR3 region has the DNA TGTGCCAGCAGCCCGCCCCGGGACAATCAGCCCCAGCATTTT.

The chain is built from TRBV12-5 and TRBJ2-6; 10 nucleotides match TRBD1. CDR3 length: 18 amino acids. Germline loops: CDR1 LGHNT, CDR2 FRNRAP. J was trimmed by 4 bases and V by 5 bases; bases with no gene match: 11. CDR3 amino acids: CASGPQRDRGWGANVLTF. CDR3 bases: TGTGCTAGTGGTCCTCAACGGGACAGGGGATGGGGGGCCAACGTCCTGACTTTC.

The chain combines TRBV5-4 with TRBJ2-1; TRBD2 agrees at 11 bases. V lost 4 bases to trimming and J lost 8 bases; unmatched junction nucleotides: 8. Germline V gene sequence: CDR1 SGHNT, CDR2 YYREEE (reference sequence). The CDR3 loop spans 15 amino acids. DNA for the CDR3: TGTGCCAGCAGCATAACTAGCGGGGGTGTCGATGAGCAGTTCTTC. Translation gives CASSITSGGVDEQFF.

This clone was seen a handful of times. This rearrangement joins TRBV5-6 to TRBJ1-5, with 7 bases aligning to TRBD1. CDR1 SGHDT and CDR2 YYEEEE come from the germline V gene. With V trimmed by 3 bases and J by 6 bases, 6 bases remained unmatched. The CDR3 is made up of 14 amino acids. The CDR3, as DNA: TGTGCCAGCAGCTCGACAGGGAGGACTCAGCCCCAGCATTTT. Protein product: CASSSTGRTQPQHF.

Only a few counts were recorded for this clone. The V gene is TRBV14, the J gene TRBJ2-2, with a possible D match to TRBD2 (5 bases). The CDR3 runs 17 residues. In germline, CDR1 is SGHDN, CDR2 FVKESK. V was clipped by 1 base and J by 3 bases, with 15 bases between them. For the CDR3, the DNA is TGTGCCAGCAGCCAAGTATCGTACAGCGGATACACCGGGGAGCTGTTTTTT. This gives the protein CASSQVSYSGYTGELFF.

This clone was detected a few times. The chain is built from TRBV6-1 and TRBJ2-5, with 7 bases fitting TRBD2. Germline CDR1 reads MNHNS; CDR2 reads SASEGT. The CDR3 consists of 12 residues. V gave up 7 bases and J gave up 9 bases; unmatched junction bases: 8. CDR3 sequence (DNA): TGTGCCAGCACTGCGGCCGCGGGGGCCCAGTACTTC. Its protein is CASTAAAGAQYF.

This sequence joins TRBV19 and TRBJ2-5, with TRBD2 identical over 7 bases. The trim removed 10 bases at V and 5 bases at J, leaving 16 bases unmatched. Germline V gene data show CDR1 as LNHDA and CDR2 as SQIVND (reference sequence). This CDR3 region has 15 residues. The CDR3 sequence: CATEPGGAGEETQYF. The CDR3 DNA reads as TGTGCCACCGAGCCGGGTGGGGCGGGAGAGGAGACCCAGTACTTC.

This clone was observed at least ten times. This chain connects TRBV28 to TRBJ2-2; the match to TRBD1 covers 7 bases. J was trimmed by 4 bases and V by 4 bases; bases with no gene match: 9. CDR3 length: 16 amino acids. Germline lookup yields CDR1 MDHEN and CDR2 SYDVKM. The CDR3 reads CASSSRGLARTGELFF. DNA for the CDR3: TGTGCCAGCAGTTCAAGGGGGCTGGCGCGCACCGGGGAGCTGTTTTTT.

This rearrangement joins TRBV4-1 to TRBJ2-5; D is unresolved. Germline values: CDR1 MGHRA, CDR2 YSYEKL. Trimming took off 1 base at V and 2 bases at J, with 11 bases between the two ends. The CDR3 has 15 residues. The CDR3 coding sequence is TGCGCCAGCAGCCAAGCAGTTAATGAACAAGAGACCCAGTACTTC. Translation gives CASSQAVNEQETQYF.

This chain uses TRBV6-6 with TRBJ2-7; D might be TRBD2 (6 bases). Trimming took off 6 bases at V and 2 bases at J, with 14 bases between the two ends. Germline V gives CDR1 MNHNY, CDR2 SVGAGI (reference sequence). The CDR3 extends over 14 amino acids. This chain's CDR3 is CASRGGVGAYEQYF. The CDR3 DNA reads TGTGCCAGCAGGGGGGGAGTGGGGGCCTACGAGCAGTACTTC.

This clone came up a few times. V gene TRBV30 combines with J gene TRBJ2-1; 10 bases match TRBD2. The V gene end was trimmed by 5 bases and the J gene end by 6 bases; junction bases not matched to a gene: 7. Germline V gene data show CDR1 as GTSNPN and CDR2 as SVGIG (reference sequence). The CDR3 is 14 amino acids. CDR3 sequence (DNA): TGTGCCTGGGGTGCGGGACTAGCGATCAATGAGCAGTTCTTC. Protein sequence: CAWGAGLAINEQFF. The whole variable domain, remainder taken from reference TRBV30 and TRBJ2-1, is SQTIHQWPATLVQPVGSPLSLECTVEGTSNPNLYWYRQAAGRGLQLLFYSVGIGQISSEVPQNLSASRPQDRQFILSSKKLLLSDSGFYLCAWGAGLAINEQFFGPGTRLTVL.

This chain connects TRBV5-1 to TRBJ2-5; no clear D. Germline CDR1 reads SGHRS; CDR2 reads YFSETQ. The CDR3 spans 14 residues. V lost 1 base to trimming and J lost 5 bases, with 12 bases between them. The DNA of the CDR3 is TGCGCCAGCAGCTTGTATTCGCTGGAGGAGACCCAGTACTTC. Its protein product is CASSLYSLEETQYF.